These 20 T cell receptor beta chains originate from one sample sequenced in a study of blood T cell repertoires in COVID-19. Some clones are missing from TCRdb's copy, which holds only in-frame ones; the method was immunoSEQ multiplex PCR. Of about 300,000 clones in the sample, about 84% were seen once. The sequenced material came from peripheral blood. The receptors shown here come from a woman aged 45-59 years with acute or convalescent COVID-19.

This sequence joins TRBV5-1 and TRBJ1-1; D is uncertain. The V gene lost 1 base and the J gene lost 1 base, with 8 bases spanning the gap. CDR1 and CDR2 (germline): SGHRS, YFSETQ. CDR3 length: 14 amino acids. The CDR3: CASSLKAGNTEAFF. Here the CDR3 DNA reads TGCGCCAGCAGCTTGAAGGCAGGGAACACTGAAGCTTTCTTT.

In DNA, the CDR3 is TGTGCCAGCAGCCCTAGACTAGCGGGAGGGCCCAGTGAGCAGTTCTTC. Translated: CASSPRLAGGPSEQFF. The chain combines TRBV7-9 with TRBJ2-1, with TRBD2 matching 14 bases. This CDR3 is built from 16 residues. The ends lost 5 bases at V and 9 bases at J; junction bases unmatched: 9. CDR1 and CDR2 (germline): SEHNR, FQNEAQ (reference sequence).

The V gene is TRBV5-5, the J gene TRBJ2-3; TRBD1 aligns across 8 bases. This CDR3 comprises 14 residues. Losses at the gene ends were 6 bases for V and 0 bases for J; bases not matched to a gene: 3. Looked up from germline, CDR1 is SGHKS and CDR2 is YYEKEE (reference sequence). In nucleotides, the CDR3 is TGTGCCAGCACCGACAGGGGTAGCACAGATACGCAGTATTTT. Protein sequence: CASTDRGSTDTQYF.

The gene calls are TRBV7-9 and TRBJ1-4; D ambiguous. Trimming stripped 5 bases from V and 2 bases from J, with 9 bases between. CDR1 and CDR2 from the germline V gene are SEHNR and FQNEAQ (reference sequence). The CDR3 length is 14 residues. CDR3 region: CASSLQSTNEKLFF. In DNA, the CDR3 is TGTGCCAGCAGCCTCCAGTCGACTAATGAAAAACTGTTTTTT.

This clone showed up just once. The CDR3 here is CASSLGPTGQAEQFF. The CDR3 DNA reads TGCGCCAGCAGCCTCGGCCCAACTGGGCAGGCTGAGCAGTTCTTC. The chain carries TRBV4-3 and TRBJ2-1; D ambiguous. Germline CDR1 and CDR2: LGHNA and YSLEER. The CDR3 totals 15 residues. V was pared by 4 bases and J by 9 bases, with 19 bases between.

CDR3: CASSNGEGRDEQFF. The CDR3 DNA is TGTGCCAGCTCAAATGGGGAGGGCCGTGACGAGCAGTTCTTC. The chain has TRBV7-6 and TRBJ2-1, with TRBD2 identical over 7 bases. From germline, CDR1 is SGHVS and CDR2 FNYEAQ. V lost 8 bases, J lost 10 bases, and 14 bases stayed unmatched. This CDR3 contains 14 residues.

The rearrangement links TRBV9 to TRBJ1-1, with TRBD1 as a possible D gene (6 bases). Germline lookup yields CDR1 SGDLS and CDR2 YYNGEE. There are 16 residues in the CDR3. Trimming took 1 base from V and 1 from J, leaving 14 bases between them. CDR3 DNA sequence: TGTGCCAGCAGCGTACTCCCGGACAGCAAGAACACTGAAGCTTTCTTT. It yields the protein CASSVLPDSKNTEAFF.

Here the CDR3 DNA reads TGCGCCAGCAGCTACCAGATGACAGGGGAAGCTTTCTTT. Its translation: CASSYQMTGEAFF. The chain couples TRBV4-1 to TRBJ1-1; 7 nucleotides match TRBD1. J was trimmed by 8 bases and V by 5 bases; bases with no gene match: 8. Germline V gene sequence: CDR1 MGHRA, CDR2 YSYEKL. The length of the CDR3 is 13 residues.

The chain has TRBV5-1 and TRBJ1-5; 8 bases fit TRBD1. From germline, CDR1 is SGHRS and CDR2 YFSETQ. Trimming at V came to 0 bases and at J to 3 bases, leaving 2 bases not matched to a gene. The CDR3 extends over 15 amino acids. The CDR3 nucleotides are TGCGCCAGCAGCTTGGACAGGGGGGACAATCAGCCCCAGCATTTT. Its translation is CASSLDRGDNQPQHF.

The J gene is TRBJ1-2, the V gene TRBV7-3; the match to TRBD1 covers 10 bases. J was trimmed by 4 bases and V by 5 bases; bases with no gene match: 7. CDR1 SGHTA and CDR2 FQGTGA come from the germline V gene. This CDR3 has 15 residues. In DNA form, the CDR3 reads TGTGCCAGCAGCCTTGGACAGGGGGAGGCCTATGGCTACACCTTC. This sequence encodes CASSLGQGEAYGYTF.

This clone was detected once. V and J are TRBV6-4 and TRBJ1-1; D might be TRBD1 (5 bases). CDR3 size: 14 residues. From germline, CDR1 is MRHNA and CDR2 SNTAGT. V gave up 6 bases and J gave up 4 bases, with 15 bases separating them. CDR3 sequence (DNA): TGTGCCAGCAGGGACACCAGCCGAGGCACTGAAGCTTTCTTT. It translates to CASRDTSRGTEAFF.

The chain recombines TRBV4-2 with TRBJ1-1; D gene unclear. CDR3 size: 14 residues. CDR1 LGHNA and CDR2 YNFKEQ come from the germline V gene. Deletions cut 0 bases from V and 2 bases from J, with 7 bases between. CDR3 residues: CASSQEHPNTEAFF. The CDR3 DNA follows: TGTGCCAGCAGCCAAGAACATCCAAACACTGAAGCTTTCTTT.

The chain combines TRBV7-2 with TRBJ2-7; perhaps TRBD1 as D (6 bases). The germline V and J ends were trimmed by 2 bases and 0 bases, with 14 bases remaining between them. CDR1 and CDR2 (germline): SGHTA, FQGNSA. This CDR3 comprises 16 residues. CDR3 nucleotides: TGTGCCAGCAGCTTATACGCAGGACAGAGCTCCTACGAGCAGTACTTC. Its protein is CASSLYAGQSSYEQYF.

V and J are TRBV28 and TRBJ2-7; possibly TRBD2 for D (6 bases). Trimming took off 10 bases at V and 4 bases at J, with 23 bases between the two ends. This CDR3 contains 15 residues. Germline V lookup: CDR1 MDHEN, CDR2 SYDVKM. The CDR3 region is CATSGRGADPYEQYF. Here the CDR3 DNA reads TGTGCCACCTCCGGGAGAGGTGCGGATCCTTACGAGCAGTACTTC.

The chain employs TRBV27 and TRBJ2-2; TRBD1 matches 12 bases. Germline V gene data show CDR1 as MNHEY and CDR2 as SMNVEV (reference sequence). This CDR3 is 17 amino acids long. The V segment lost 5 bases and the J segment 6 bases; nucleotides outside the gene matches: 10. CDR3 loop: CASSPSSGDRGPGELFF. For the CDR3, the DNA is TGTGCCAGCAGTCCCTCCTCTGGGGACAGGGGGCCCGGGGAGCTGTTTTTT.

Comment on this clone: The junction departs from germline at one end; a sequencing error may be responsible. The chain combines TRBV7-9 with TRBJ1-2, with 7 positions matching TRBD1. Germline assignment: CDR1 SEHNR and CDR2 FQNEAQ (reference sequence). The CDR3 consists of 16 residues. CDR3 in DNA: TGTGCCAGCAGCCCCAATGCGGGACAGCATAACTATGACTACACCTTC. This translates into CASSPNAGQHNYDYTF.

The chain combines TRBV10-3 with TRBJ1-1, with D perhaps matching TRBD1 (6 bases). CDR3 length: 14 amino acids. The V end was cut by 2 bases, the J end by 5 bases, with 12 bases between. Germline assignment: CDR1 ENHRY and CDR2 SYGVKD. DNA of the CDR3: TGTGCCATCAGTGAGGTGGACAGTGATACTGAAGCTTTCTTT. This encodes CAISEVDSDTEAFF.

This chain connects TRBV9 to TRBJ1-6, with 7 bases lining up with TRBD1. Per germline, CDR1 SGDLS and CDR2 YYNGEE. This CDR3 comprises 13 residues. After removal of 3 bases from V and 8 bases from J, the junction contained 2 bases not matched to a gene. The DNA for the CDR3 is TGTGCCAGCAGCGCAACAGGGGATTCACCCCTCCACTTT. Amino acid sequence: CASSATGDSPLHF. The full variable domain, its missing parts supplied by reference TRBV9 and TRBJ1-6, is DSGVTQTPKHLITATGQRVTLRCSPRSGDLSVYWYQQSLDQGLQFLIQYYNGEERAKGNILERFSAQQFPDLHSELNLSSLELGDSALYFCASSATGDSPLHFGNGTRLTVT.

The CDR3, as DNA: TGTGCCAGCACCCCACCGGGACAGGGGGCGCCGGGAAACACCATATATTTT. Protein: CASTPPGQGAPGNTIYF. The chain carries TRBV28 and TRBJ1-3; 12 nucleotides align to TRBD1. Germline-derived CDR1 and CDR2 are MDHEN and SYDVKM. V dropped 7 bases and J dropped 4; count of bases not matched to a gene: 11. The CDR3 contains 17 residues.

To note about this clone: One end of the junction varies from germline; a read error may be responsible. CDR3 DNA: TGTGCCACCAGTGACTCCGGACGTAAAGAGGGCTTC. This encodes CATSDSGRKEGF. The rearrangement uses TRBV24-1 and TRBJ1-2; D unresolved. Germline V gene sequence: CDR1 KGHDR, CDR2 SFDVKD. This CDR3 has 12 amino acids.